The 17 T cell receptor beta chains in this list originate from one sample, sequenced in a study of blood T cell repertoires in COVID-19 (TCRdb year 2020). To prepare the library, the immunoSEQ multiplex PCR assay was applied. In its TCRdb copy, this immuneACCESS table keeps in-frame sequences only and misses some clones. Where compared with another copy, unresolved V genes explain less than half of these, and the others have no known cause. Across this sample there are approximately 300,000 clones, with around nine tenths seen only once. The ten largest clonotypes hold more than 6% of the sample. Source material: peripheral blood. Receptor source: a woman in her twenties or thirties with COVID-19, enrolled during active disease.

This chain links TRBV5-4 with TRBJ2-5, with a possible D match to TRBD2 (6 bases). Germline V CDR1 and CDR2: SGHNT, YYREEE (reference sequence). The CDR3 is 13 residues long. V dropped 4 bases and J dropped 5 bases, with 12 bases sitting between them. CDR3 loop: CASSRTISETQYF. The CDR3 nucleotides are TGTGCCAGCAGCCGGACTATTTCGGAGACCCAGTACTTC.

The chain uses TRBV27 and TRBJ2-2; 7 bases map to TRBD2. Germline trimming cut 3 bases from V and 4 bases from J; bases unmatched to any gene: 11. CDR1 is MNHEY and CDR2 is SMNVEV in the germline V gene (reference sequence). There are 17 residues in the CDR3. CDR3 coding DNA: TGTGCCAGCAGTTTTCAAATGACTAGCTCGGGCACCGGGGAGCTGTTTTTT. This encodes CASSFQMTSSGTGELFF.

The genes are TRBV9 and TRBJ2-3, with 7 bases lining up with TRBD2. V was pared by 0 bases and J by 5 bases, with 6 bases of the junction left unmatched. The CDR3 totals 15 residues. The germline gives CDR1 SGDLS, CDR2 YYNGEE. The CDR3 sequence is CASSVAGRQGDTQYF. CDR3 DNA sequence: TGTGCCAGCAGCGTAGCCGGGAGGCAAGGAGATACGCAGTATTTT.

In its sample, this clone was seen once. The rearrangement uses TRBV27 and TRBJ1-3; unclear D gene. The CDR3 has 15 residues. V dropped 6 bases and J dropped 0 bases, with 12 bases sitting between them. In germline, CDR1 is MNHEY, CDR2 SMNVEV (reference sequence). CDR3 sequence (DNA): TGTGCCAGCAGCCCGAATACTTTCTCTGGAAACACCATATATTTT. This translates into CASSPNTFSGNTIYF.

This chain links TRBV4-3 with TRBJ2-3; 9 bases match TRBD2. This CDR3 region has 15 residues. With V trimmed by 4 bases and J by 5 bases, 7 bases remained unmatched. CDR1 is LGHNA and CDR2 is YSLEER in the germline V gene. CDR3 protein: CASSLRREGLDTQYF. CDR3 nucleotides: TGCGCCAGCAGCCTCCGGCGGGAGGGCCTAGATACGCAGTATTTT.

The chain employs TRBV13 and TRBJ2-7; D might be TRBD2 (6 bases). The V end was cut by 2 bases, the J end by 4 bases, with 21 bases between. Germline CDR1 PRHDT, CDR2 FYEKMQ (reference sequence). CDR3 length equals 17 residues. CDR3 sequence: CASSLNPQQDYTYEQYF. Written as DNA, the CDR3 is TGTGCCAGCAGCTTAAATCCCCAGCAGGACTATACTTACGAGCAGTACTTC.

The chain has TRBV29-1 and TRBJ1-2; the D is unclear. The CDR3 covers 13 residues. Looked up from germline, CDR1 is SQVTM and CDR2 is ANQGSEA. V gave up 4 bases and J gave up 0 bases, with 9 bases separating them. The CDR3 region is CSVVEGANYGYTF. In nucleotides, the CDR3 is TGCAGCGTTGTGGAGGGAGCTAACTATGGCTACACCTTC.

The chain links TRBV12-5 to TRBJ1-5; D possibly corresponds to TRBD1 (6 bases). With 4 bases removed from V and 0 bases from J, the gap between germline ends came to 19 bases. This CDR3 has 18 residues. CDR1 is LGHNT, CDR2 FRNRAP, per germline. In DNA, the CDR3 is TGTGCTAGTGGTTCTCCCGGTGAAGGGGGTTATAGCAATCAGCCCCAGCATTTT. It yields the protein CASGSPGEGGYSNQPQHF.

The chain is built from TRBV19 and TRBJ2-2; D is unclear. The CDR3 is 14 residues long. Deletions cut 1 base from V and 6 bases from J, with 9 bases between. Germline-derived CDR1 and CDR2 are LNHDA and SQIVND (reference sequence). DNA of the CDR3: TGTGCCAGTAGTATAGCCCCCATGTCCGGGGAGCTGTTTTTT. This codes for CASSIAPMSGELFF.

The chain employs TRBV28 and TRBJ1-1; TRBD1 is a possible D gene (6 bases). The CDR3 length is 20 residues. CDR1 is MDHEN and CDR2 is SYDVKM in the germline V gene. V dropped 0 bases and J dropped 0 bases, with 23 bases sitting between them. CDR3 protein: CASSLWGTPPPHLMNTEAFF. In DNA form, the CDR3 reads TGTGCCAGCAGTTTATGGGGGACACCGCCTCCTCATTTAATGAACACTGAAGCTTTCTTT.

This chain uses TRBV6-5 with TRBJ1-4; D remains unclear. The CDR3 is 15 residues long. The V end was cut by 2 bases, the J end by 7 bases, with 14 bases between. The V gene's germline CDR1 is MNHEY and CDR2 SVGAGI. CDR3 amino acids: CASSYRRDRSEKLFF. CDR3 in DNA: TGTGCCAGCAGTTACAGACGGGATAGAAGTGAAAAACTGTTTTTT.

The V and J genes are TRBV27 and TRBJ2-1, with TRBD2 identical over 12 bases. Germline CDR1 and CDR2: MNHEY and SMNVEV (reference sequence). This CDR3 has 17 residues. J lost 9 bases, V lost 0 bases, and 9 bases had no gene match. The CDR3 region is CASSLSGLAGGPSEQFF. The DNA for the CDR3 is TGTGCCAGCAGTTTATCGGGTCTAGCGGGAGGGCCGAGTGAGCAGTTCTTC.

The V gene is TRBV4-1, the J gene TRBJ2-5; TRBD2 matches at 9 bases. The CDR3 runs 14 residues. The germline CDR1 and CDR2 sequences are MGHRA and YSYEKL. Trimming cost V 4 bases and J 5 bases; bases outside gene matches: 5. This chain's CDR3 is CASSLSGSEETQYF. In DNA form, the CDR3 reads TGCGCCAGCAGCCTTAGCGGGAGCGAGGAGACCCAGTACTTC.

CDR3 in DNA: TGTGCCAGCAGCCAAGAAGGGGGTCGGACTGAAGCTTTCTTT. Amino acid sequence: CASSQEGGRTEAFF. The genes are TRBV3-1 (or the pseudogene TRBV3-2) and TRBJ1-1; TRBD1 might be the D (6 bases). Looked up from germline, CDR1 is LGHDT and CDR2 is YNNKEL (reference sequence). V lost 0 bases and J lost 5, with 10 bases in between. The CDR3 totals 14 residues.

The chain couples TRBV6-5 to TRBJ1-1, with D perhaps TRBD1 (6 bases). Between the trimmed V and J ends, which lost 2 bases and 0 bases, there was a span of 7 bases. The CDR3 has 14 amino acids. The germline V gene encodes CDR1 MNHEY and CDR2 SVGAGI. The CDR3, as DNA: TGTGCCAGCAGTTACGACAGGTTGAACACTGAAGCTTTCTTT. Translating it yields CASSYDRLNTEAFF.

The rearrangement links TRBV28 to TRBJ2-2; D is possibly TRBD2 (5 bases). Germline V gene data show CDR1 as MDHEN and CDR2 as SYDVKM. V was pared by 7 bases and J by 7 bases, with 16 bases between. The CDR3 loop spans 14 amino acids. The CDR3 loop reads CASTFSVGHGELFF. In nucleotides, the CDR3 is TGTGCCAGCACGTTTAGCGTCGGGCACGGGGAGCTGTTTTTT. The variable domain in full, completed from reference TRBV28 and TRBJ2-2, reads DVKVTQSSRYLVKRTGEKVFLECVQDMDHENMFWYRQDPGLGLRLIYFSYDVKMKEKGDIPEGYSVSREKKERFSLILESASTNQTSMYLCASTFSVGHGELFFGEGSRLTVL.

The V gene is TRBV18, the J gene TRBJ2-3; D is uncertain. Looked up from germline, CDR1 is KGHSH and CDR2 is LQKENI. The CDR3 loop spans 15 amino acids. V was pared by 2 bases and J by 2 bases, with 11 bases between. The DNA of the CDR3 is TGTGCCAGCTCACCAAACCGCGACTTCACAGATACGCAGTATTTT. Its protein product is CASSPNRDFTDTQYF.